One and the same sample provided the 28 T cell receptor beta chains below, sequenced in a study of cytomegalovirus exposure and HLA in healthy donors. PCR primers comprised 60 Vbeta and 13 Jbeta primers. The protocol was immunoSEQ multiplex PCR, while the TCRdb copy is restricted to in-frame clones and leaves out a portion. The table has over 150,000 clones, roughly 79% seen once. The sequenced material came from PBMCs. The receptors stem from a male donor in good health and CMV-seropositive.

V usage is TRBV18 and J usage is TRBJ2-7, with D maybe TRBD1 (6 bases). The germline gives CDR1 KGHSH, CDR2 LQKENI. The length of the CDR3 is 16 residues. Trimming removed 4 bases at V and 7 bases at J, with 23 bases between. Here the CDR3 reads CASSRYYDRNGLEQYF. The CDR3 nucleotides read TGTGCCAGCTCACGTTACTATGACAGGAACGGTTTGGAGCAGTACTTC.

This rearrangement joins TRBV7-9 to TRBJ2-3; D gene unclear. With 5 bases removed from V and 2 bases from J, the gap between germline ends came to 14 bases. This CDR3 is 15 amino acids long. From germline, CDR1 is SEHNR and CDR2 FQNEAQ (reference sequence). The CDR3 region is CASSLTSTNTDTQYF. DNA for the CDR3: TGTGCCAGCAGCCTTACCTCTACGAACACAGATACGCAGTATTTT. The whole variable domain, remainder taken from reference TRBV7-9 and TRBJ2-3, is DTGVSQNPRHKITKRGQNVTFRCDPISEHNRLYWYRQTLGQGPEFLTYFQNEAQLEKSRLLSDRFSAERPKGSFSTLEIQRTEQGDSAMYLCASSLTSTNTDTQYFGPGTRLTVL.

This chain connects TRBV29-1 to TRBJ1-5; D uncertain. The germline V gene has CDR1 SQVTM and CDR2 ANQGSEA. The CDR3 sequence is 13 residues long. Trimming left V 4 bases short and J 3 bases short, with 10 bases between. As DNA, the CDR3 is TGCAGCGTTGCCCGGGAACTCAATCAGCCCCAGCATTTT. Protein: CSVARELNQPQHF.

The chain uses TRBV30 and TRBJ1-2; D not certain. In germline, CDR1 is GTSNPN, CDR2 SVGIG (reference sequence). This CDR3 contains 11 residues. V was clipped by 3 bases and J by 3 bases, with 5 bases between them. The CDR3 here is CAWREDYGYTF. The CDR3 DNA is TGTGCCTGGAGGGAGGACTATGGCTACACCTTC. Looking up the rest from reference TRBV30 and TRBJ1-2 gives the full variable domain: SQTIHQWPATLVQPVGSPLSLECTVEGTSNPNLYWYRQAAGRGLQLLFYSVGIGQISSEVPQNLSASRPQDRQFILSSKKLLLSDSGFYLCAWREDYGYTFGSGTRLTVV.

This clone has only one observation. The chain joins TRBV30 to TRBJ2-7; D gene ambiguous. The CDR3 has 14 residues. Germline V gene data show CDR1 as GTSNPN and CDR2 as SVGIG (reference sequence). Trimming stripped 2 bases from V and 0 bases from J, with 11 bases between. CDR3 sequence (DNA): TGTGCCTGGAGTTACACGCTTCTCTCCTACGAGCAGTACTTC. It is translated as CAWSYTLLSYEQYF.

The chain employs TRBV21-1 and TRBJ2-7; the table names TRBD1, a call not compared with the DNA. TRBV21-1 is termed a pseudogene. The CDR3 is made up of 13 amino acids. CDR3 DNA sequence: TGTGCCAGCAGCGATACAGGGGGCTACGAGCAGTACTTC. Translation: CASSDTGGYEQYF.

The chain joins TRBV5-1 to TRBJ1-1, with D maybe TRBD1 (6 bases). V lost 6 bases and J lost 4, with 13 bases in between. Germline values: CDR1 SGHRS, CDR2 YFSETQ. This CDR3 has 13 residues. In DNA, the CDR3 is TGCGCCAGCACCCTGGGGGGGGCCACTGAAGCTTTCTTT. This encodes CASTLGGATEAFF.

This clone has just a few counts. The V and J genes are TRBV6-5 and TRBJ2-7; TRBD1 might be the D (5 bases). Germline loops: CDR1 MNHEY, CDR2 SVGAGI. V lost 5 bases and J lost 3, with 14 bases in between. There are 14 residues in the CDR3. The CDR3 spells CASSEVPGFYEQYF. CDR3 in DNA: TGTGCCAGCAGTGAAGTCCCAGGGTTCTACGAGCAGTACTTC.

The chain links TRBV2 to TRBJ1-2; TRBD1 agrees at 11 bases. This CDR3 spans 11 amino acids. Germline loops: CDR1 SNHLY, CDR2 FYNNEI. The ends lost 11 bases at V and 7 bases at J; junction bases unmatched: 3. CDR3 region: CAGQGACGYTF. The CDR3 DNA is TGTGCCGGACAGGGGGCGTGTGGCTACACCTTC.

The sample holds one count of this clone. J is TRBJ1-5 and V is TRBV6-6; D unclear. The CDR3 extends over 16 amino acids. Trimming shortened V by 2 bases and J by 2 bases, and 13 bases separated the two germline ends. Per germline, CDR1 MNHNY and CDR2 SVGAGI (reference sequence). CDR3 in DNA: TGTGCCAGCAGTTACGGTGGCCGCCTAGGCAATCAGCCCCAGCATTTT. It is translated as CASSYGGRLGNQPQHF.

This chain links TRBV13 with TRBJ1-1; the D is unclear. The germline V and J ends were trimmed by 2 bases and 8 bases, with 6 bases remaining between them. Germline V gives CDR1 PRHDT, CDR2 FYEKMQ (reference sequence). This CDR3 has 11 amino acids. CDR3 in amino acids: CASSLKTEAFF. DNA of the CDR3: TGTGCCAGCAGCTTAAAGACAGAAGCTTTCTTT.

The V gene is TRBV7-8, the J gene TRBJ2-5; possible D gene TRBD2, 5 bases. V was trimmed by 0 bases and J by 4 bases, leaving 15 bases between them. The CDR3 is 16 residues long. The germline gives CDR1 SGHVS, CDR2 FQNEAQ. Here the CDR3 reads CASSLAGGPFGETQYF. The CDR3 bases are TGTGCCAGCAGCTTAGCTGGCGGGCCTTTTGGAGAGACCCAGTACTTC.

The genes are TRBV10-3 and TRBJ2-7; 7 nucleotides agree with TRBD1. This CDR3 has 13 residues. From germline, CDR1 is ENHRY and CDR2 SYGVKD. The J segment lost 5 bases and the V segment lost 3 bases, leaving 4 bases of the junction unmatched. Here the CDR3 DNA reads TGTGCCATCAGTGACATTGGACAGGACGAGCAGTACTTC. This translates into CAISDIGQDEQYF.

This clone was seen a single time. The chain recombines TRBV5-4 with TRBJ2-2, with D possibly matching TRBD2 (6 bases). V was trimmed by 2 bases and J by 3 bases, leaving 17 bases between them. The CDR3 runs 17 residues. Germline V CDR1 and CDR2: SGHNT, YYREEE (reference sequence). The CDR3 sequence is CASSFLWDGRHTGELFF. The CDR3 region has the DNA TGTGCCAGCAGCTTTCTCTGGGATGGGAGGCACACCGGGGAGCTGTTTTTT.

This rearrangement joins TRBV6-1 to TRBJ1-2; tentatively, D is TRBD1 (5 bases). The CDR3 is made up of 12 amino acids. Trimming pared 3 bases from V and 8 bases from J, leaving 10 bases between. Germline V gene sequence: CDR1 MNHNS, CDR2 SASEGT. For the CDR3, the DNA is TGTGCCAGCAGTGACACAGGATGCGGCTACACCTTC. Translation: CASSDTGCGYTF.

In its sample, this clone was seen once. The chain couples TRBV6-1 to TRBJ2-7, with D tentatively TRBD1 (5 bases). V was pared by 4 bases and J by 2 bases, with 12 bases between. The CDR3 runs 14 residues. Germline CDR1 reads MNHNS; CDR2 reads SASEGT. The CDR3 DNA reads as TGTGCCAGCAGTGTGGCAGGGCGGACCTACGAGCAGTACTTC. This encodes CASSVAGRTYEQYF.

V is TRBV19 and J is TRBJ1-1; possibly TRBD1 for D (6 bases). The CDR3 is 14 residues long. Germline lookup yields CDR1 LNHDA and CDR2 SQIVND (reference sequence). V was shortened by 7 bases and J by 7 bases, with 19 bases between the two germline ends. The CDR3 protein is CASTLLTGRGEAFF. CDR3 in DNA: TGTGCCAGTACCCTCCTCACAGGGAGAGGTGAAGCTTTCTTT. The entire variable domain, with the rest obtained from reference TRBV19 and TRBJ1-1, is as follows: DGGITQSPKYLFRKEGQNVTLSCEQNLNHDAMYWYRQDPGQGLRLIYYSQIVNDFQKGDIAEGYSVSREKKESFPLTVTSAQKNPTAFYLCASTLLTGRGEAFFGQGTRLTVV.

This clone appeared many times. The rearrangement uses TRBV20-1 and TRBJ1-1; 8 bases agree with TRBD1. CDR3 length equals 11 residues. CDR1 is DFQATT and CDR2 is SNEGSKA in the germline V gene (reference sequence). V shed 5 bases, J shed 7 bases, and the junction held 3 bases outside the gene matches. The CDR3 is CSAAGTGEAFF. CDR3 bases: TGCAGTGCTGCTGGGACAGGTGAAGCTTTCTTT.

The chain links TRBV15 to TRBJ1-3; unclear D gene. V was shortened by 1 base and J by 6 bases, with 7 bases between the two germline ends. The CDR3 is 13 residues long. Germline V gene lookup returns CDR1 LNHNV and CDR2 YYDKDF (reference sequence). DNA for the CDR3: TGTGCCACCAGCAGAGTCCCTTCAAACACCATATATTTT. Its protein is CATSRVPSNTIYF.

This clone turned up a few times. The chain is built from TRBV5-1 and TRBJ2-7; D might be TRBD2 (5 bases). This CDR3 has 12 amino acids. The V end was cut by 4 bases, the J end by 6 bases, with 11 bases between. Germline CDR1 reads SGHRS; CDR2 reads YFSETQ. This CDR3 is CASSRPEGEQYF. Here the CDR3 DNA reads TGCGCCAGCAGCCGCCCTGAGGGCGAGCAGTACTTC.

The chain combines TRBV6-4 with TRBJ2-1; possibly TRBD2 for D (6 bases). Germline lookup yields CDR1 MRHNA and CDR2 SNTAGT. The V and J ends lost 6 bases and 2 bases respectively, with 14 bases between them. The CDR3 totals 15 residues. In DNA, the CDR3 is TGTGCCAGCAGCATAGGAGGGCAACCCTACAATGAGCAGTTCTTC. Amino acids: CASSIGGQPYNEQFF.

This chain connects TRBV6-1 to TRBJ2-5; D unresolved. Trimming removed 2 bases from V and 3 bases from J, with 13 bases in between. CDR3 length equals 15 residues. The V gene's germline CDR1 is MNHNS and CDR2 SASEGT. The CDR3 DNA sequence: TGTGCCAGCAGTGAACGGTCTCCTGGAGAAGAGACCCAGTACTTC. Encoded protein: CASSERSPGEETQYF.

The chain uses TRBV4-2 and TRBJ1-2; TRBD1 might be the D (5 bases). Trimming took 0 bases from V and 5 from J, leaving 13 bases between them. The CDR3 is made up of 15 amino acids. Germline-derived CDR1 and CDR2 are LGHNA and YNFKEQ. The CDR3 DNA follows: TGTGCCAGCAGCCAAGATCACGGGGGTGAATATGGCTACACCTTC. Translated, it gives CASSQDHGGEYGYTF.

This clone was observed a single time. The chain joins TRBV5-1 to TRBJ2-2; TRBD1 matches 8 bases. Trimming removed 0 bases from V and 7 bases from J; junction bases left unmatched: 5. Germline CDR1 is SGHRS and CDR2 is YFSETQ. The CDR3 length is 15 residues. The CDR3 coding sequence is TGCGCCAGCAGCTTGGGGACAGGGCGCGGCGGGGAGCTGTTTTTT. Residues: CASSLGTGRGGELFF. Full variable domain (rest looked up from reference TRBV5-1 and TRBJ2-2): KAGVTQTPRYLIKTRGQQVTLSCSPISGHRSVSWYQQTPGQGLQFLFEYFSETQRNKGNFPGRFSGRQFSNSRSEMNVSTLELGDSALYLCASSLGTGRGGELFFGEGSRLTVL.

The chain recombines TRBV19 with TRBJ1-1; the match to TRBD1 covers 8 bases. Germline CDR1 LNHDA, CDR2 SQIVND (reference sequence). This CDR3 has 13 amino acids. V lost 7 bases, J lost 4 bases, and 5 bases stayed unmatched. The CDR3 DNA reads TGTGCCAGTACCTTGGACAGGGCCACTGAAGCTTTCTTT. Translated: CASTLDRATEAFF.

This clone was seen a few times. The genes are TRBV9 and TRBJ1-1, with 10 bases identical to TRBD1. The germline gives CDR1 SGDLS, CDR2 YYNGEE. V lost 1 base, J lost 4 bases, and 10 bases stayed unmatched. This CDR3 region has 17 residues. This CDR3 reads CASSVTGQGEGITEAFF. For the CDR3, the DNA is TGTGCCAGCAGCGTAACAGGACAGGGGGAGGGAATCACTGAAGCTTTCTTT. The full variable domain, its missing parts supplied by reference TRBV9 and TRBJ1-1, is DSGVTQTPKHLITATGQRVTLRCSPRSGDLSVYWYQQSLDQGLQFLIQYYNGEERAKGNILERFSAQQFPDLHSELNLSSLELGDSALYFCASSVTGQGEGITEAFFGQGTRLTVV.

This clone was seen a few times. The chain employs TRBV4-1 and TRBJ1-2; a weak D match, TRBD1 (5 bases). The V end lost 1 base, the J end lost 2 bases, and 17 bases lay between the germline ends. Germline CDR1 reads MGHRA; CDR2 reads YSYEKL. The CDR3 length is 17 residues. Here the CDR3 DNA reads TGCGCCAGCAGCCAAGCGAAGGGGTTGCTATTGAACTATGGCTACACCTTC. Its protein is CASSQAKGLLLNYGYTF.

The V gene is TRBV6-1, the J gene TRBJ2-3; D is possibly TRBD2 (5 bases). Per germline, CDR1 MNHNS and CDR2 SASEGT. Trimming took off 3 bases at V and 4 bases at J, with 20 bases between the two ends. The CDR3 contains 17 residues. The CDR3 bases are TGTGCCAGCAGTGACCACCGGGGTGGCGGCGGAGCAGATACGCAGTATTTT. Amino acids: CASSDHRGGGGADTQYF.